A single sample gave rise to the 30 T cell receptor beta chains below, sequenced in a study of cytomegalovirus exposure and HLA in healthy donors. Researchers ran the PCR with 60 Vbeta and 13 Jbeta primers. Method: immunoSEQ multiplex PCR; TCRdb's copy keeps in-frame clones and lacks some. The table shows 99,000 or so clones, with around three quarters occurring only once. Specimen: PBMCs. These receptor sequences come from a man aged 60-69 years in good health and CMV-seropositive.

As DNA, the CDR3 is TGTGCCAGTAGTACCACAGGTAGACTGCAGTTCTTC. Its translation: CASSTTGRLQFF. V and J are TRBV19 and TRBJ2-1; the D gene is possibly TRBD1 (5 bases). The CDR3 sequence is 12 residues long. Germline CDR1 LNHDA, CDR2 SQIVND (reference sequence). V was clipped by 4 bases and J by 12 bases, with 13 bases between them.

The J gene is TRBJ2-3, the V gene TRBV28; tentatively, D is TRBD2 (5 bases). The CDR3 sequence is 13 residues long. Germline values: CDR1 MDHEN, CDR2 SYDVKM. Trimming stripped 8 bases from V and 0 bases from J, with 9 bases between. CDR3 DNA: TGTGCCAGCGAGGGTGCTAGCACAGATACGCAGTATTTT. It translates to CASEGASTDTQYF.

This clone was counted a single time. CDR3 residues: CASSLGSGDTDTQYF. CDR3 nucleotide sequence: TGTGCCAGCAGCTTAGGTAGCGGGGACACAGATACGCAGTATTTT. V and J are TRBV7-9 and TRBJ2-3, with TRBD2 matching over 8 bases. The CDR3 is made up of 15 amino acids. V lost 1 base to trimming and J lost 2 bases; unmatched junction nucleotides: 2. From germline, CDR1 is SEHNR and CDR2 FQNEAQ (reference sequence).

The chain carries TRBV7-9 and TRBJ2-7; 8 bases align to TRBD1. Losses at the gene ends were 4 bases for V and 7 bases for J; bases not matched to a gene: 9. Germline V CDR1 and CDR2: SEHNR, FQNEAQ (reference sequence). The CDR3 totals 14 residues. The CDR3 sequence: CASSSDRVSGEQYF. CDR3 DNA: TGTGCCAGCAGCTCGGACAGGGTCTCGGGGGAGCAGTACTTC.

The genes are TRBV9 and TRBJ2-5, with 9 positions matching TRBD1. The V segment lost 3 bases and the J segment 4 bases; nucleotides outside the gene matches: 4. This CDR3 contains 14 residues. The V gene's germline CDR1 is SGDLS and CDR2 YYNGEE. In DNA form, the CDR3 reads TGTGCCAGCAGCGCGGGACAGGGTCGAGAGACCCAGTACTTC. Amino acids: CASSAGQGRETQYF.

The CDR3, as DNA: TGTGCCAGCAGTTTTACAGGGGGCGGGAATGAAAAACTGTTTTTT. This translates into CASSFTGGGNEKLFF. The chain recombines TRBV6-5 with TRBJ1-4; 9 bases are shared with TRBD1. The V and J ends lost 4 bases and 5 bases, in that order; junction bases with no gene match: 5. CDR1 MNHEY and CDR2 SVGAGI come from the germline V gene. This CDR3 region has 15 residues.

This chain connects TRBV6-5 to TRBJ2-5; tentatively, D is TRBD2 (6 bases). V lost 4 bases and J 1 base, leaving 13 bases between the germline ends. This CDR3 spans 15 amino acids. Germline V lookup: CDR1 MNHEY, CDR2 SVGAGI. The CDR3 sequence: CASSSPTSFQETQYF. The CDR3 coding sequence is TGTGCCAGCAGTTCCCCCACTAGCTTCCAAGAGACCCAGTACTTC.

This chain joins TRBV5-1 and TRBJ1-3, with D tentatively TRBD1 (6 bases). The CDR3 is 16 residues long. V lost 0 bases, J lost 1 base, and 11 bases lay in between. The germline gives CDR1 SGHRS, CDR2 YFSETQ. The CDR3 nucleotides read TGCGCCAGCAGCTTGGCCGGGACATTTTCTGGAAACACCATATATTTT. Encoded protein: CASSLAGTFSGNTIYF.

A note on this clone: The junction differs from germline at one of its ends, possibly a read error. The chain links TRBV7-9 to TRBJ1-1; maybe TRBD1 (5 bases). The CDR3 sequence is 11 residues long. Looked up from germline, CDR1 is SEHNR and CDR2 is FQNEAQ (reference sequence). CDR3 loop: CSSSSGVEAFF. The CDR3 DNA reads TGTTCCAGCAGCTCGGGGGTTGAAGCTTTCTTT.

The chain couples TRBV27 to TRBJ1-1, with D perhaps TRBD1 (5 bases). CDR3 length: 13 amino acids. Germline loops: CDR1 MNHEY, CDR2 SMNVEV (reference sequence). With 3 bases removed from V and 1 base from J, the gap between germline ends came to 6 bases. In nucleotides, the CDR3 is TGTGCCAGCAGTTTTCAGGGGAACACTGAAGCTTTCTTT. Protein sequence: CASSFQGNTEAFF.

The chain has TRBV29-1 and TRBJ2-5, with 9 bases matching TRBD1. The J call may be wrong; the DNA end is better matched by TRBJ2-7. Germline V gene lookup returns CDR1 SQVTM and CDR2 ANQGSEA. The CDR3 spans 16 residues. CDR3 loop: CSVGGRPGTGIYEQYF. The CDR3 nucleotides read TGCAGCGTTGGGGGGCGTCCCGGGACAGGGATCTACGAGCAGTACTTC.

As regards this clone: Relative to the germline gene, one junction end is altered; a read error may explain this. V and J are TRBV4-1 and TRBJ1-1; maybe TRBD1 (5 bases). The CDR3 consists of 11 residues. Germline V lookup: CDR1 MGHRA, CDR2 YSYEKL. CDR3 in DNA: TGCGCCAGCAGCCATCCTCACCCACAGGAGTTT. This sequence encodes CASSHPHPQEF.

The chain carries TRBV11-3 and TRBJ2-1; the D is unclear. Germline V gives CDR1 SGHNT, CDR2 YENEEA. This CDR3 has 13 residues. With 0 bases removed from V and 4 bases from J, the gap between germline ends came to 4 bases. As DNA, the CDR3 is TGTGCCAGCAGCTTAGATCCTTACAATGAGCAGTTCTTC. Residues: CASSLDPYNEQFF. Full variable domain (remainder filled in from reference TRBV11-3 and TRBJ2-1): EAGVVQSPRYKIIEKKQPVAFWCNPISGHNTLYWYLQNLGQGPELLIRYENEEAVDDSQLPKDRFSAERLKGVDSTLKIQPAELGDSAVYLCASSLDPYNEQFFGPGTRLTVL.

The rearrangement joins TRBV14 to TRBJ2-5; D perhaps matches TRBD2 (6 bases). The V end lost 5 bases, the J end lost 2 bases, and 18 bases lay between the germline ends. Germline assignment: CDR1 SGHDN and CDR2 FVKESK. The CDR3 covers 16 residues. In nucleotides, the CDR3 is TGTGCCAGCAGCGCAAGACGGGGGTCGAATCAAGAGACCCAGTACTTC. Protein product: CASSARRGSNQETQYF.

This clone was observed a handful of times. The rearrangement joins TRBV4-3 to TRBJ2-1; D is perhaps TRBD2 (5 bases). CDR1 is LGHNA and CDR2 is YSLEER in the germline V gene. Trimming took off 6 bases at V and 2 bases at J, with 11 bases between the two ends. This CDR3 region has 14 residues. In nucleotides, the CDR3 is TGCGCCAGCAGTCCTATAGCGACCTACAATGAGCAGTTCTTC. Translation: CASSPIATYNEQFF.

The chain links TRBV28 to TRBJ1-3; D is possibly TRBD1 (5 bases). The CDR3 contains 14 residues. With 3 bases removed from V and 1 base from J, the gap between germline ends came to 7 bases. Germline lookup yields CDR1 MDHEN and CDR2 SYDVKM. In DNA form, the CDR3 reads TGTGCCAGCAGTTTGACAGCTTCTGGAAACACCATATATTTT. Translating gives CASSLTASGNTIYF.

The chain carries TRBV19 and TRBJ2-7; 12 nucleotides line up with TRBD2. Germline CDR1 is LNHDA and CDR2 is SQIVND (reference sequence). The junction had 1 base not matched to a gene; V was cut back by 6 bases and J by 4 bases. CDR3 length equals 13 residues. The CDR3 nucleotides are TGTGCCAGTAGGACTAGCGGGGGTTACGAGCAGTACTTC. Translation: CASRTSGGYEQYF.

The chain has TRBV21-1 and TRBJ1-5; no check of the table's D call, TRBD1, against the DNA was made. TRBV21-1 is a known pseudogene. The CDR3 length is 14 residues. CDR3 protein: CAYRGVPRNQPQHF. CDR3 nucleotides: TGTGCCTACAGGGGGGTACCTCGGAATCAGCCCCAGCATTTT.

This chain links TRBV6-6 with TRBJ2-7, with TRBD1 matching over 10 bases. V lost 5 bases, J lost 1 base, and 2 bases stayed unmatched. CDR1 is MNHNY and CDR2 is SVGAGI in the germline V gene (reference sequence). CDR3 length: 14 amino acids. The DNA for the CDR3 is TGTGCCAGCAGTAGGACAGGGGGGTCCTACGAGCAGTACTTC. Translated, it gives CASSRTGGSYEQYF.

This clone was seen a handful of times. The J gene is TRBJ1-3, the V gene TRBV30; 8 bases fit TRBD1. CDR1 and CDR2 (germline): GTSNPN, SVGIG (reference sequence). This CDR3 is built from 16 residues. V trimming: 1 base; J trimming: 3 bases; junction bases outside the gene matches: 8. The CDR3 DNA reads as TGTGCCTGGAGTGCCGCGCAGGGGGCTAATGGAAACACCATATATTTT. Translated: CAWSAAQGANGNTIYF.

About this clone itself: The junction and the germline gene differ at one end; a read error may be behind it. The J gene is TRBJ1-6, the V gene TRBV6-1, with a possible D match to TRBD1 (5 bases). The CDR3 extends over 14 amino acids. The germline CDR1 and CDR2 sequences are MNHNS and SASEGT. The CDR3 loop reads CASTEGRRGSPPHF. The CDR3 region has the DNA TGTGCCAGCACTGAGGGACGGAGGGGTTCACCCCCCCACTTT.

Here the CDR3 reads CASSEGRAGANVLTF. CDR3 nucleotide sequence: TGTGCCAGCAGTGAAGGGAGGGCTGGGGCCAACGTCCTGACTTTC. The chain is built from TRBV6-1 and TRBJ2-6, with D maybe TRBD2 (6 bases). Trimming left V 1 base short and J 2 bases short, with 6 bases between. Germline V gene data show CDR1 as MNHNS and CDR2 as SASEGT. The CDR3 is 15 amino acids.

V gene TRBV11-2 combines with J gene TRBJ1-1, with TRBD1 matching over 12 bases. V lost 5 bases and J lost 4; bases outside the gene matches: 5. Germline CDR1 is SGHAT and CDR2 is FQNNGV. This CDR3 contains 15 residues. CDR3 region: CASSLRGQGATEAFF. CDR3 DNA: TGTGCCAGCAGCCTCCGGGGACAGGGGGCCACTGAAGCTTTCTTT.

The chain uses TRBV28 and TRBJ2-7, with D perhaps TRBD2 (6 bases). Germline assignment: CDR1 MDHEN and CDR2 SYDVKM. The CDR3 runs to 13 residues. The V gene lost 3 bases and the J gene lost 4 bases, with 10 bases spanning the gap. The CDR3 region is CASSLDGLYEQYF. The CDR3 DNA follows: TGTGCCAGCAGTTTGGACGGACTATACGAGCAGTACTTC.

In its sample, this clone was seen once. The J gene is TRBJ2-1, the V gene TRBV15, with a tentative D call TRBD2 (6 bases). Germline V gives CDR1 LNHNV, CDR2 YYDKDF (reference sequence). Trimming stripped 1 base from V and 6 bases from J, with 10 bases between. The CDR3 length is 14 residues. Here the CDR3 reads CATSRGLGGNEQFF. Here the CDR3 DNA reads TGTGCCACCAGCAGAGGGCTCGGGGGCAATGAGCAGTTCTTC.

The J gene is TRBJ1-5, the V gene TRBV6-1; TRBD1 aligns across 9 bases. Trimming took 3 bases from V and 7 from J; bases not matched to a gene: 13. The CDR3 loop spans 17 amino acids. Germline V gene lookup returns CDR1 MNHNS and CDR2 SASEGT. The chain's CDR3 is CASSDWIGTGFSQPQHF. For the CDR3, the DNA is TGTGCCAGCAGTGACTGGATCGGGACAGGGTTTAGCCAGCCCCAGCATTTT.

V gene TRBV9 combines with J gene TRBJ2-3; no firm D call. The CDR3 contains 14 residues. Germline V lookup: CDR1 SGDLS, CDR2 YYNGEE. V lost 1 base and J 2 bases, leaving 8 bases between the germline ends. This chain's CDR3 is CASSVRVFTDTQYF. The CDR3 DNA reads TGTGCCAGCAGCGTACGAGTTTTCACAGATACGCAGTATTTT.

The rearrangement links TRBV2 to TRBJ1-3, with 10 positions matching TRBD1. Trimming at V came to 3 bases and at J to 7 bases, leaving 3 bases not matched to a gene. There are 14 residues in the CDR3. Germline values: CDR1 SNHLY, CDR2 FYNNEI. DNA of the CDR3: TGTGCCAGCAGTGAGACAGGGGGCAGGAACACCATATATTTT. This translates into CASSETGGRNTIYF.

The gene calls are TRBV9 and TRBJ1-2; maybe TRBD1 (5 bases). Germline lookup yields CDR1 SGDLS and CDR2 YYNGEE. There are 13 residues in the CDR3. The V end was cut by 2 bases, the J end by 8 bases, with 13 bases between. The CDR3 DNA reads TGTGCCAGCAGCGTGGGGGGGTTTGGAGGCTACACCTTC. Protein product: CASSVGGFGGYTF.

The CDR3 nucleotides are TGTGCCAGCAGCTTATCGGGGGGCGGCGAGCAGTTCTTC. Protein product: CASSLSGGGEQFF. The chain is built from TRBV7-3 and TRBJ2-1, with D possibly being TRBD2 (7 bases). Between the trimmed V and J ends, which lost 2 bases and 10 bases, there was a span of 12 bases. This CDR3 contains 13 residues. Germline lookup yields CDR1 SGHTA and CDR2 FQGTGA.